The 15 T cell receptor beta chains given below trace back to one sample, sequenced in a study of shared clonotypes between healthy human individuals. Produced via immunoSEQ multiplex PCR; TCRdb's table is partial and in-frame only. The data show 550,000 to 600,000 clones, around three quarters seen once. Sample: PBMCs. The origin of the receptors is a woman aged 40-49 years in good health. Some clones in this sample may be carry-over from other donors' samples.

This clone has a handful of counts. Given a far larger clone just one base away, this is likely a sequencing read error. The rearrangement links TRBV27 to TRBJ2-2; 9 bases map to TRBD2. The germline gives CDR1 MNHEY, CDR2 SMNVEV (reference sequence). The CDR3 is 16 residues long. Trimming at V came to 5 bases and at J to 7 bases, leaving 11 bases not matched to a gene. The chain's CDR3 is CASSTNSGGGNGELFF. The CDR3 DNA reads as TGTGCCAGCAGTACCAATAGCGGGGGAGGGAACGGGGAGCTGTTTTTT.

The chain joins TRBV2 to TRBJ1-4, with unresolved D. Trimming took off 11 bases at V and 8 bases at J, with 18 bases between the two ends. The germline CDR1 and CDR2 sequences are SNHLY and FYNNEI. The CDR3 contains 13 residues. The CDR3 here is CALTVGGREKLFF. CDR3 coding DNA: TGTGCCCTAACGGTGGGCGGCCGGGAAAAACTGTTTTTT.

The CDR3 DNA is TGTGCCTGGAGTGTATCAGGGACTCAGCCCCAGCATTTT. Protein sequence: CAWSVSGTQPQHF. The rearrangement links TRBV30 to TRBJ1-5; D is perhaps TRBD1 (5 bases). V was pared by 0 bases and J by 6 bases, with 9 bases between. CDR1 and CDR2 from the germline V gene are GTSNPN and SVGIG (reference sequence). The CDR3 length is 13 residues. The whole variable domain, remainder taken from reference TRBV30 and TRBJ1-5, is SQTIHQWPATLVQPVGSPLSLECTVEGTSNPNLYWYRQAAGRGLQLLFYSVGIGQISSEVPQNLSASRPQDRQFILSSKKLLLSDSGFYLCAWSVSGTQPQHFGDGTRLSIL.

V gene TRBV2 combines with J gene TRBJ2-1, with D maybe TRBD2 (5 bases). The CDR3 runs 13 residues. Germline assignment: CDR1 SNHLY and CDR2 FYNNEI. Trimming pared 7 bases from V and 8 bases from J, leaving 15 bases between. The CDR3 spells CASTRLLADEQFF. CDR3 sequence (DNA): TGTGCCAGCACCCGACTACTTGCGGATGAGCAGTTCTTC.

The chain uses TRBV18 and TRBJ2-7, with D possibly TRBD1 on 5 matching bases. Germline CDR1 and CDR2: KGHSH and LQKENI. V lost 1 base and J 4 bases, leaving 14 bases between the germline ends. The CDR3 has 15 amino acids. Here the CDR3 reads CASSPRQGGFYEQYF. The CDR3, as DNA: TGTGCCAGCTCACCACGTCAGGGTGGTTTTTACGAGCAGTACTTC.

Ten or more counts support this clone. Other DNA sequences in this sample translate to the same CDR3. The rearrangement joins TRBV2 to TRBJ2-5, with 11 bases identical to TRBD2. The ends lost 7 bases at V and 5 bases at J; junction bases unmatched: 6. Germline loops: CDR1 SNHLY, CDR2 FYNNEI. The CDR3 length is 14 residues. The CDR3 here is CASKLAGVGETQYF. CDR3 DNA: TGTGCCAGCAAACTAGCGGGAGTGGGGGAGACCCAGTACTTC.

The V gene is TRBV6-1, the J gene TRBJ1-6; possibly TRBD1 for D (5 bases). The germline V gene has CDR1 MNHNS and CDR2 SASEGT. This CDR3 comprises 14 residues. The ends were cut back, 6 bases at V and 7 bases at J, with 13 bases in the middle. CDR3 region: CASSLGTENSPLHF. CDR3 DNA sequence: TGTGCCAGCAGCCTCGGGACTGAAAATTCACCCCTCCACTTT.

The chain employs TRBV28 and TRBJ2-1; 8 bases agree with TRBD2. With V trimmed by 1 base and J by 7 bases, 9 bases remained unmatched. The CDR3 totals 16 residues. The germline gives CDR1 MDHEN, CDR2 SYDVKM. The CDR3 sequence: CASSLSFGRAGNEQFF. The CDR3 DNA reads TGTGCCAGCAGTTTATCGTTCGGGAGGGCAGGGAATGAGCAGTTCTTC.

The gene calls are TRBV7-9 and TRBJ2-5, with D perhaps matching TRBD1 or TRBD2 (5 bases each). Germline loops: CDR1 SEHNR, CDR2 FQNEAQ (reference sequence). V was clipped by 5 bases and J by 5 bases, with 18 bases between them. There are 15 residues in the CDR3. The CDR3: CASSPTGTGGETQYF. The CDR3 nucleotides are TGTGCCAGCAGCCCGACGGGGACGGGTGGGGAGACCCAGTACTTC. Variable domain in full (rest from reference TRBV7-9 and TRBJ2-5): DTGVSQNPRHKITKRGQNVTFRCDPISEHNRLYWYRQTLGQGPEFLTYFQNEAQLEKSRLLSDRFSAERPKGSFSTLEIQRTEQGDSAMYLCASSPTGTGGETQYFGPGTRLLVL.

The CDR3 region is CASSLSPANTGELFF. For the CDR3, the DNA is TGTGCCAGCAGCCTCTCCCCAGCGAACACCGGGGAGCTGTTTTTT. V gene TRBV4-2 combines with J gene TRBJ2-2; D is uncertain. Trimming cost V 4 bases and J 0 bases, with 9 bases left between them. The CDR3 runs 15 residues. From germline, CDR1 is LGHNA and CDR2 YNFKEQ.

The chain joins TRBV7-3 to TRBJ2-1; weak D call: TRBD1 (5 bases). Germline V gene sequence: CDR1 SGHTA, CDR2 FQGTGA. Trimming stripped 2 bases from V and 0 bases from J, with 8 bases between. The CDR3 consists of 15 residues. The CDR3 coding sequence is TGTGCCAGCAGCTTAGGTGACAGCTCCTACAATGAGCAGTTCTTC. Protein: CASSLGDSSYNEQFF. Using reference TRBV7-3 and TRBJ2-1 for the parts outside the CDR3, the full variable domain is GAGVSQTPSNKVTEKGKYVELRCDPISGHTALYWYRQSLGQGPEFLIYFQGTGAADDSGLPNDRFFAVRPEGSVSTLKIQRTERGDSAVYLCASSLGDSSYNEQFFGPGTRLTVL.

V usage is TRBV6-1 and J usage is TRBJ2-7; 8 nucleotides match TRBD1. CDR1 is MNHNS, CDR2 SASEGT, per germline. CDR3 length: 13 residues. The J segment lost 6 bases and the V segment lost 5 bases, leaving 6 bases of the junction unmatched. The CDR3 loop reads CASSWTGLIEQYF. The CDR3 DNA is TGTGCCAGCAGTTGGACAGGGTTGATCGAGCAGTACTTC.

The J gene is TRBJ2-7, the V gene TRBV5-4; D is possibly TRBD2 (5 bases). Germline V gene data show CDR1 as SGHNT and CDR2 as YYREEE (reference sequence). V gave up 4 bases and J gave up 6 bases, with 26 bases separating them. This CDR3 contains 17 residues. The CDR3 reads CASSPPLAGLGSGEQYF. For the CDR3, the DNA is TGTGCCAGCAGCCCACCCTTGGCGGGTTTAGGTAGTGGCGAGCAGTACTTC.

The genes are TRBV7-2 and TRBJ2-1; tentatively, D is TRBD1 or TRBD2 (5 bases each). The CDR3 length is 15 residues. Trimming pared 4 bases from V and 6 bases from J, leaving 16 bases between. Germline CDR1 is SGHTA and CDR2 is FQGNSA. CDR3 loop: CASSSSLGVFNEQFF. The CDR3 DNA follows: TGTGCCAGCAGCTCGAGCCTGGGGGTGTTCAATGAGCAGTTCTTC.

The chain combines TRBV5-1 with TRBJ2-1, with D perhaps given as TRBD1 or TRBD2 (6 bases each). The length of the CDR3 is 15 residues. Trimming pared 2 bases from V and 7 bases from J, leaving 16 bases between. Germline V CDR1 and CDR2: SGHRS, YFSETQ. This chain's CDR3 is CASSLATGGRNEQFF. CDR3 nucleotides: TGCGCCAGCAGCTTAGCGACAGGAGGGCGAAATGAGCAGTTCTTC.